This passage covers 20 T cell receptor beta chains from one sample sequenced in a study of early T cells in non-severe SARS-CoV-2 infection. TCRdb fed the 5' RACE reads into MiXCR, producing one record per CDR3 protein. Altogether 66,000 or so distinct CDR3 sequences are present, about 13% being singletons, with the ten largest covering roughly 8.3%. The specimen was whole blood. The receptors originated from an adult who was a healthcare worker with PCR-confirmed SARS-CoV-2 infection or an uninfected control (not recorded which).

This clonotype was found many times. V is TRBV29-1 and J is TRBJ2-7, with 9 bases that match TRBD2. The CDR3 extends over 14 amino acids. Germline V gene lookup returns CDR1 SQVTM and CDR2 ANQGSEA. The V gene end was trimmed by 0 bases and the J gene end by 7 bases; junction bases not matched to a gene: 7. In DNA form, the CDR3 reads TGCAGCGTTGAAGATCAGGGCCTAGCGGGGGAGCAGTACTTC. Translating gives CSVEDQGLAGEQYF.

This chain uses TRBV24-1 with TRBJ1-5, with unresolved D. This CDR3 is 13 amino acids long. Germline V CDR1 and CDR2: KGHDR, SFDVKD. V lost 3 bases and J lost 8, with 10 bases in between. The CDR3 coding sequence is TGTGCCACCAGTGATGGATCCTTGGAGCCCCAGCATTTT. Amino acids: CATSDGSLEPQHF.

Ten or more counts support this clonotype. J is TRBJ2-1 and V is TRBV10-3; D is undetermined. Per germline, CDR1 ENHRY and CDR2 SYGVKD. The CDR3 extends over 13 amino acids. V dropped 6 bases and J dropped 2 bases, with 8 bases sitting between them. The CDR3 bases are TGTGCCATCAGAGGGTCAACCTACAATGAGCAGTTCTTC. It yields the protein CAIRGSTYNEQFF.

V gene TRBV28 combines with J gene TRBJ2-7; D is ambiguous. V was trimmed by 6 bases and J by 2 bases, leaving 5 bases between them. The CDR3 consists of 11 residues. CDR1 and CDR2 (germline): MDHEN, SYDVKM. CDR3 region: CASRTTYEQYF. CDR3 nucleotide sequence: TGTGCCAGCAGAACGACCTACGAGCAGTACTTC.

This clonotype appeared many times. Here the CDR3 reads CASSRMTGVREKLFF. Here the CDR3 DNA reads TGTGCCAGCAGTCGAATGACAGGGGTTCGTGAAAAACTGTTTTTT. The chain links TRBV28 to TRBJ1-4; 8 bases agree with TRBD1. The V gene end was trimmed by 5 bases and the J gene end by 7 bases; junction bases not matched to a gene: 9. CDR3 length equals 15 residues. The V gene's germline CDR1 is MDHEN and CDR2 SYDVKM.

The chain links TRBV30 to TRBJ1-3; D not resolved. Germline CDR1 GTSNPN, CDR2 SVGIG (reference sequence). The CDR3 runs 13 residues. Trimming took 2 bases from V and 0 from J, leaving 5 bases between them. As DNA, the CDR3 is TGTGCCTGGAGTCCGATCTCTGGAAACACCATATATTTT. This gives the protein CAWSPISGNTIYF. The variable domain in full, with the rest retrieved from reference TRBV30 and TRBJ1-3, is SQTIHQWPATLVQPVGSPLSLECTVEGTSNPNLYWYRQAAGRGLQLLFYSVGIGQISSEVPQNLSASRPQDRQFILSSKKLLLSDSGFYLCAWSPISGNTIYFGEGSWLTVV.

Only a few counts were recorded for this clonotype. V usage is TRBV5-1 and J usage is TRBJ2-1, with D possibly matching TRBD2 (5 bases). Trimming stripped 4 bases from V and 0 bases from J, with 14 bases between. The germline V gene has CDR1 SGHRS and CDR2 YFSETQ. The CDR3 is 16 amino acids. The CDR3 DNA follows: TGCGCCAGCAGCGCACTAGAAGTCCGCTCCTACAATGAGCAGTTCTTC. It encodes CASSALEVRSYNEQFF.

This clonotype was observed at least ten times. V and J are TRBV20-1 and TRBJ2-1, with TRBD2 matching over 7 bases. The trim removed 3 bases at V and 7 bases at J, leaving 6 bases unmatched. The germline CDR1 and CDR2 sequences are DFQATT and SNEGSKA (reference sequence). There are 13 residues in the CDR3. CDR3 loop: CSASVGGINEQFF. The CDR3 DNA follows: TGCAGTGCTAGTGTGGGAGGGATTAATGAGCAGTTCTTC.

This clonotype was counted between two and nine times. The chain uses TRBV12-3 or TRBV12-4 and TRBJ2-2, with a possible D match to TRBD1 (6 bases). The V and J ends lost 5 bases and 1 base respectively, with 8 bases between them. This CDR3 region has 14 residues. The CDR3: CASSPTGNTGELFF. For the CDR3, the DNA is TGTGCCAGCAGTCCGACAGGGAACACCGGGGAGCTGTTTTTT.

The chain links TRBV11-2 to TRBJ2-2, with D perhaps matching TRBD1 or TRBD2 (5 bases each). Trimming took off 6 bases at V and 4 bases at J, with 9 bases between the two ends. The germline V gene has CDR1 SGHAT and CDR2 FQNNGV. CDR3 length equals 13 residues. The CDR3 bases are TGTGCCAGCAGGGGGGACGGCACCGGGGAGCTGTTTTTT. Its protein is CASRGDGTGELFF.

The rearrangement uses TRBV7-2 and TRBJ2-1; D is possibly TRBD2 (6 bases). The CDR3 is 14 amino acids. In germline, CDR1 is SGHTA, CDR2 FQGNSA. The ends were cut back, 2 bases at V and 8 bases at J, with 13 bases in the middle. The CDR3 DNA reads TGTGCCAGCAGCTTACTTCGACCTAGCGATGAGCAGTTCTTC. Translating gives CASSLLRPSDEQFF.

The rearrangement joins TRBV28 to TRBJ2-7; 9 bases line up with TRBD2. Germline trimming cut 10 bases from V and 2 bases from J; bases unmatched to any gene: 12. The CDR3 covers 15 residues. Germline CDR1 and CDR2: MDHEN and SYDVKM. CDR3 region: CATFPGGRAPYEQYF. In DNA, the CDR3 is TGTGCCACCTTCCCCGGCGGGAGGGCCCCCTACGAGCAGTACTTC. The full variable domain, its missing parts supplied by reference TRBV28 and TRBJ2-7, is DVKVTQSSRYLVKRTGEKVFLECVQDMDHENMFWYRQDPGLGLRLIYFSYDVKMKEKGDIPEGYSVSREKKERFSLILESASTNQTSMYLCATFPGGRAPYEQYFGPGTRLTVT.

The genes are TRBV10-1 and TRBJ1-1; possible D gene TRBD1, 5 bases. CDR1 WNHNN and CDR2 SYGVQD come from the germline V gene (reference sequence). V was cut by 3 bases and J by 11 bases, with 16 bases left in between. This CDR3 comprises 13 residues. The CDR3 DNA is TGCGCCAGCAGTGACGAAGGGTTAAAGGGGGCTTTCTTT. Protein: CASSDEGLKGAFF.

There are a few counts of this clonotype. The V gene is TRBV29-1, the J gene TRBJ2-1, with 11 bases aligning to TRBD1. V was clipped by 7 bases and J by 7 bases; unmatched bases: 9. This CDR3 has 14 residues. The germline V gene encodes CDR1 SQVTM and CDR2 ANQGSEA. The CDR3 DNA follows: TGCAGCGCAAAAGGAGGACAGGGGGCGAATGAGCAGTTCTTC. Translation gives CSAKGGQGANEQFF.

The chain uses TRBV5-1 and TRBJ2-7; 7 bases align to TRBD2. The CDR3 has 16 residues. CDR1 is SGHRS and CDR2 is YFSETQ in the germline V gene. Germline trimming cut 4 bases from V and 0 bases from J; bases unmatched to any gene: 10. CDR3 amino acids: CASSGTLGGSSYEQYF. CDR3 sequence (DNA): TGCGCCAGCAGCGGGACGTTGGGCGGGAGCTCCTACGAGCAGTACTTC.

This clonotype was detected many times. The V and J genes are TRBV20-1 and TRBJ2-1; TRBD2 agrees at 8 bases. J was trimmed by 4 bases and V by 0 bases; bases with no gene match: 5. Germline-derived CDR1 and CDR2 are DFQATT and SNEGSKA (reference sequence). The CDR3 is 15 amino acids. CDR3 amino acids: CSARDFSGIYNEQFF. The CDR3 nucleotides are TGCAGTGCTAGAGACTTTAGCGGGATTTACAATGAGCAGTTCTTC.

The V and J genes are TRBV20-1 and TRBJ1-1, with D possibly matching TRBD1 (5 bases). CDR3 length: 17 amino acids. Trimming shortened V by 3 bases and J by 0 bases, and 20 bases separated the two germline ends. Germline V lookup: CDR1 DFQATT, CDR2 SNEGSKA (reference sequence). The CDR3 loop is CSASKNRAMGLNTEAFF. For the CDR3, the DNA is TGCAGTGCTAGCAAAAACCGGGCCATGGGACTGAACACTGAAGCTTTCTTT.

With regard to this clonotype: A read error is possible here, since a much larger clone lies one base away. The CDR3 nucleotides read TGTGCCAGTAGCCTAGAGGAAGATCCTAGCACAGATACGCAGTATTTT. As protein: CASSLEEDPSTDTQYF. V is TRBV19 and J is TRBJ2-3; D uncertain. The germline V gene encodes CDR1 LNHDA and CDR2 SQIVND (reference sequence). Trimming shortened V by 6 bases and J by 0 bases, and 16 bases separated the two germline ends. This CDR3 comprises 16 residues. Supplemented by reference TRBV19 and TRBJ2-3, the full variable domain reads DGGITQSPKYLFRKEGQNVTLSCEQNLNHDAMYWYRQDPGQGLRLIYYSQIVNDFQKGDIAEGYSVSREKKESFPLTVTSAQKNPTAFYLCASSLEEDPSTDTQYFGPGTRLTVL.

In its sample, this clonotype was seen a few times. This CDR3 reads CASSPITPTATNEKLFF. In DNA form, the CDR3 reads TGTGCCAGCAGCCCGATTACCCCGACAGCAACTAATGAAAAACTGTTTTTT. The chain combines TRBV11-2 with TRBJ1-4; possible D gene TRBD1, 5 bases. V shed 5 bases and J shed 0 bases, with 16 bases lying between them. The CDR3 covers 17 residues. Germline assignment: CDR1 SGHAT and CDR2 FQNNGV.

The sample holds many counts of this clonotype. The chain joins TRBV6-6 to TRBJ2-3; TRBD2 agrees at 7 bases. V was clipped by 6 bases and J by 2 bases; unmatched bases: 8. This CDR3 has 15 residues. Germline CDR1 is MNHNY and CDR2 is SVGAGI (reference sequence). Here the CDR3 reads CASRKASGYTDTQYF. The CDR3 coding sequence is TGTGCCAGCAGAAAGGCTAGCGGTTACACAGATACGCAGTATTTT.